This passage covers 19 T cell receptor beta chains from one sample sequenced in a study of regulatory T cells in long-lasting Graves disease. As to time point: persistent/refractory GD, antithyroid drugs over 5 years with positive TRAb. Following extraction of RNA from PBMCs, that RNA was used to make the TCR library. According to the study, TCR beta libraries were built with iRepertoire HTBI primers and CDR3-region Arm-PCR. MiXCR, run by TCRdb on the multiplex PCR reads, gives a single entry per CDR3 protein. The data contain approximately 380,000 distinct CDR3 sequences, less than 25% of them singletons. The sequencing used peripheral blood mononuclear cells (PBMCs), collected when the disease was refractory, from a patient treated with antithyroid drugs. These receptors came from a female donor with Graves disease.

The J gene is TRBJ2-4, the V gene TRBV5-6; D may be TRBD2 (5 bases). V lost 1 base and J lost 0, with 11 bases in between. CDR1 and CDR2 (germline): SGHDT, YYEEEE. The CDR3 covers 16 residues. CDR3 bases: TGTGCCAGCAGCTTGTCTGGAGGTTTAGCCAAAAACATTCAGTACTTC. Translating it yields CASSLSGGLAKNIQYF.

The chain employs TRBV4-3 and TRBJ2-7, with D unresolved. CDR1 and CDR2 from the germline V gene are LGHNA and YSLEER. The CDR3 loop spans 14 amino acids. Deletions cut 0 bases from V and 0 bases from J, with 6 bases between. DNA of the CDR3: TGCGCCAGCAGCCAAGACTTCCCCTCCTACGAGCAGTACTTC. Residues: CASSQDFPSYEQYF.

This clonotype was seen many times. V gene TRBV20-1 combines with J gene TRBJ1-6; 7 bases are a match to TRBD1. The V segment lost 2 bases and the J segment 5 bases; nucleotides outside the gene matches: 3. Per the germline V gene, CDR1 is DFQATT and CDR2 is SNEGSKA (reference sequence). The CDR3 has 14 amino acids. CDR3 sequence: CSARSGTDNSPLHF. Here the CDR3 DNA reads TGCAGTGCTAGATCCGGGACAGATAATTCACCCCTCCACTTT.

The chain links TRBV20-1 to TRBJ2-1, with 7 positions matching TRBD2. The CDR3 length is 15 residues. CDR1 is DFQATT and CDR2 is SNEGSKA in the germline V gene (reference sequence). The CDR3 is CSGRSGLEAYNEQFF. The CDR3 nucleotides read TGCAGCGGGAGATCTGGACTAGAGGCCTACAATGAGCAGTTCTTC.

This clonotype was detected ten times or more. This chain connects TRBV6-5 to TRBJ1-1; D is undetermined. Trimming stripped 2 bases from V and 6 bases from J, with 16 bases between. Germline V gene data show CDR1 as MNHEY and CDR2 as SVGAGI. This CDR3 region has 15 residues. CDR3 sequence: CASSYGVRGGPEAFF. CDR3 coding DNA: TGTGCCAGCAGTTACGGGGTACGGGGAGGTCCTGAAGCTTTCTTT.

The chain employs TRBV6-1 and TRBJ2-2; D unresolved. The CDR3 loop spans 13 amino acids. The germline V and J ends were trimmed by 7 bases and 5 bases, with 11 bases remaining between them. Germline lookup yields CDR1 MNHNS and CDR2 SASEGT. Here the CDR3 reads CASTQTMTGELFF. CDR3 DNA sequence: TGTGCCAGCACCCAGACAATGACCGGGGAGCTGTTTTTT.

This chain links TRBV7-9 with TRBJ2-7; the D call may be TRBD1 or TRBD2 (7 bases each). Germline V gene lookup returns CDR1 SEHNR and CDR2 FQNEAQ (reference sequence). The CDR3 is 14 amino acids. Trimming stripped 9 bases from V and 4 bases from J, with 19 bases between. This CDR3 is CASQGGGPRYEQYF. CDR3 DNA: TGTGCCAGTCAGGGAGGGGGCCCCCGATACGAGCAGTACTTC.

The DNA of the CDR3 is TGCAGTGCTAGAGACATCCTAGCGGGGTCCTACGAGCAGTACTTC. Translated, it gives CSARDILAGSYEQYF. The chain is built from TRBV20-1 and TRBJ2-7, with 9 bases fitting TRBD2. The CDR3 covers 15 residues. V lost 0 bases, J lost 1 base, and 4 bases stayed unmatched. The germline gives CDR1 DFQATT, CDR2 SNEGSKA (reference sequence).

This chain connects TRBV20-1 to TRBJ2-7, with unresolved D. Germline V gene lookup returns CDR1 DFQATT and CDR2 SNEGSKA (reference sequence). The V end lost 3 bases, the J end lost 2 bases, and 8 bases lay between the germline ends. This CDR3 region has 12 residues. CDR3 sequence reads: CSARDDPYEQYF. As DNA, the CDR3 is TGCAGTGCTAGGGACGACCCCTACGAGCAGTACTTC.

The V gene is TRBV2, the J gene TRBJ2-1; TRBD2 aligns across 8 bases. The V segment lost 4 bases and the J segment 4 bases; nucleotides outside the gene matches: 6. The germline CDR1 and CDR2 sequences are SNHLY and FYNNEI. The CDR3 runs to 15 residues. The CDR3 is CASSVTSGHYNEQFF. DNA for the CDR3: TGTGCCAGCAGTGTTACTAGCGGCCATTACAATGAGCAGTTCTTC.

The sample holds a few counts of this clonotype. The chain carries TRBV27 and TRBJ2-7, with 13 bases identical to TRBD2. The germline CDR1 and CDR2 sequences are MNHEY and SMNVEV (reference sequence). The CDR3 length is 18 residues. The V and J ends lost 3 bases and 4 bases, in that order; junction bases with no gene match: 12. The DNA for the CDR3 is TGTGCCAGCAGTTTCCGGACTAGCGGGAGCTTGCTTTGGTACGAGCAGTACTTC. It specifies CASSFRTSGSLLWYEQYF.

The genes are TRBV30 and TRBJ2-2; TRBD2 might be the D (5 bases). V lost 1 base and J lost 7, with 10 bases in between. Germline CDR1 and CDR2: GTSNPN and SVGIG (reference sequence). The CDR3 totals 13 residues. CDR3 sequence (DNA): TGTGCCTGGAGTGAACTAGTGGGCGGGGAGCTGTTTTTT. Its translation: CAWSELVGGELFF.

The sample holds a few counts of this clonotype. The chain carries TRBV7-2 and TRBJ1-4; perhaps TRBD1 as D (6 bases). The CDR3 spans 15 residues. Per the germline V gene, CDR1 is SGHTA and CDR2 is FQGNSA. V shed 5 bases and J shed 7 bases, with 17 bases lying between them. The CDR3 reads CASSPEAGAGEKLFF. The DNA for the CDR3 is TGTGCCAGCAGCCCCGAGGCAGGGGCGGGTGAAAAACTGTTTTTT.

This clonotype was seen many times. The chain employs TRBV27 and TRBJ1-5; 7 bases match TRBD1. The germline V gene has CDR1 MNHEY and CDR2 SMNVEV (reference sequence). The CDR3 contains 16 residues. V was clipped by 0 bases and J by 3 bases; unmatched bases: 5. The CDR3 nucleotides read TGTGCCAGCAGTTTATCGCCAGGGGGAACCAATCAGCCCCAGCATTTT. Translated: CASSLSPGGTNQPQHF.

In its sample, this clonotype was seen a few times. The genes are TRBV5-6 and TRBJ2-5, with TRBD2 matching 7 bases. Germline trimming cut 1 base from V and 5 bases from J; bases unmatched to any gene: 5. CDR3 length: 14 amino acids. The germline CDR1 and CDR2 sequences are SGHDT and YYEEEE. The CDR3 bases are TGTGCCAGCAGCTTGATGACGGGAGGCGAGACCCAGTACTTC. It encodes CASSLMTGGETQYF.

The rearrangement joins TRBV27 to TRBJ2-7; D not certain. The germline CDR1 and CDR2 sequences are MNHEY and SMNVEV (reference sequence). This CDR3 spans 15 amino acids. V was clipped by 3 bases and J by 3 bases, with 15 bases between them. CDR3 nucleotides: TGTGCCAGCAGTTTCAAGTCAGCCCTCTACTACGAGCAGTACTTC. Its protein product is CASSFKSALYYEQYF.

This clonotype was recorded many times. The chain uses TRBV12-5 and TRBJ1-5, with D perhaps matching TRBD1 (6 bases). The CDR3 loop spans 17 amino acids. Germline loops: CDR1 LGHNT, CDR2 FRNRAP. The V end lost 1 base, the J end lost 2 bases, and 15 bases lay between the germline ends. The DNA of the CDR3 is TGTGCTAGTGGTTTGGCCACAGGGAGAGGAGGCAATCAGCCCCAGCATTTT. The encoded protein is CASGLATGRGGNQPQHF.

The V call is TRBV5-1, the J call TRBJ2-4; a weak D match, TRBD1 (5 bases). Trimming shortened V by 0 bases and J by 3 bases, and 13 bases separated the two germline ends. The length of the CDR3 is 16 residues. Per the germline V gene, CDR1 is SGHRS and CDR2 is YFSETQ. CDR3 sequence: CASSLGQAQGKNIQYF. The CDR3 DNA sequence: TGCGCCAGCAGCTTGGGGCAGGCCCAGGGCAAAAACATTCAGTACTTC.

The rearrangement joins TRBV2 to TRBJ2-3, with no clear D. Trimming shortened V by 8 bases and J by 0 bases, and 9 bases separated the two germline ends. Germline-derived CDR1 and CDR2 are SNHLY and FYNNEI. This CDR3 is 13 amino acids long. For the CDR3, the DNA is TGTGCCAGCCGGAATCCTAGCACAGATACGCAGTATTTT. Its protein product is CASRNPSTDTQYF.